This TCR beta chain is drawn from a study of cytomegalovirus exposure and HLA in healthy donors. The germline V gene encodes CDR1 MNHNY and CDR2 SVGAGI (reference sequence). Trimming removed 6 bases at V and 1 base at J, with 9 bases between. The CDR3 runs to 13 residues. This clone was recorded a few times. Primers: 60 Vbeta forward and 13 Jbeta reverse. This table comes from immunoSEQ multiplex PCR, and its TCRdb copy is limited to in-frame clones, with some not included. The sample shows 190,000 or so clones, about 80% of them seen only once. This clonotype was obtained from a boy younger than 18 in good health and CMV-seronegative. The chain couples TRBV6-6 to TRBJ1-1, with D unresolved. The specimen was PBMCs. CDR3 bases: TGTGCCAGCAGGGAGCCAGAGAACACTGAAGCTTTCTTT. Translated: CASREPENTEAFF.